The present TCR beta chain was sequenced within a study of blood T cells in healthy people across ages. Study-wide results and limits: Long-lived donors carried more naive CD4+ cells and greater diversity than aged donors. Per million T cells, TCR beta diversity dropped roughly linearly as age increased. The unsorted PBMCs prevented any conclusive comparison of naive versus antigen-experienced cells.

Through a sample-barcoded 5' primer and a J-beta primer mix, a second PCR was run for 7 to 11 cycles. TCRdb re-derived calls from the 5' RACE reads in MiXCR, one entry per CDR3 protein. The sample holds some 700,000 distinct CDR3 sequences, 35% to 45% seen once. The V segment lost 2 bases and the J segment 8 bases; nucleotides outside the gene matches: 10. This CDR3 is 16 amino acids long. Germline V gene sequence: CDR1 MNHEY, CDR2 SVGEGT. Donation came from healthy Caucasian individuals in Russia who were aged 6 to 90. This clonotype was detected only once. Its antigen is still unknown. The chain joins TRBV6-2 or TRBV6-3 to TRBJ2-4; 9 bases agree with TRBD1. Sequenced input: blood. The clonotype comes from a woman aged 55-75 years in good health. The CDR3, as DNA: TGTGCCAGCAGTTACAGGCGACCGGACAGGGGTCACATTCAGTACTTC. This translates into CASSYRRPDRGHIQYF.